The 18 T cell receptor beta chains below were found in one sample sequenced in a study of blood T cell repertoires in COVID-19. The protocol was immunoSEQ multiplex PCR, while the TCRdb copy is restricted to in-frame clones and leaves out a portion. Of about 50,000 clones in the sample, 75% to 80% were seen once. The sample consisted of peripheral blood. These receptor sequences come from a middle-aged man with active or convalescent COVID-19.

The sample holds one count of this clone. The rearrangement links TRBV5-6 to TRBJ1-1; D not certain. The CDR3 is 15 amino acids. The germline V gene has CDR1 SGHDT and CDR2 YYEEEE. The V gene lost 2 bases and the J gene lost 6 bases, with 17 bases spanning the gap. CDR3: CASSFLSESSAEAFF. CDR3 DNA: TGTGCCAGCAGCTTTCTGTCAGAAAGTTCCGCTGAAGCTTTCTTT.

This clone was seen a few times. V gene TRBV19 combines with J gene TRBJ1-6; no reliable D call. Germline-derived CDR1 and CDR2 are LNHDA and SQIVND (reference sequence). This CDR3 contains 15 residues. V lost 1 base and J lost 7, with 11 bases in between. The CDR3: CASSIGARRNSPLHF. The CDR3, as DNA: TGTGCCAGTAGTATAGGAGCGCGTAGGAATTCACCCCTCCACTTT.

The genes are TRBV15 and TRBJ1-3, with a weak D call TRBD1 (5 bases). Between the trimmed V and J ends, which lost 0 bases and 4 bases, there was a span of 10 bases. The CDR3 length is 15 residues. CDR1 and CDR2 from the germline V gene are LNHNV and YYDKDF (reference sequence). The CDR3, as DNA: TGTGCCACCAGCAGAGATCGGGGGTCAGGAAACACCATATATTTT. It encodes CATSRDRGSGNTIYF.

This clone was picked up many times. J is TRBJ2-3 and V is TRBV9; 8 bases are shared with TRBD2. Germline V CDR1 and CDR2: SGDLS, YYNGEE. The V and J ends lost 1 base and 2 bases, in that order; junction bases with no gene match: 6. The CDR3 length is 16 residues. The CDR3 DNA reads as TGTGCCAGCAGCGTATCCAGCGGGGGCCACACAGATACGCAGTATTTT. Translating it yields CASSVSSGGHTDTQYF.

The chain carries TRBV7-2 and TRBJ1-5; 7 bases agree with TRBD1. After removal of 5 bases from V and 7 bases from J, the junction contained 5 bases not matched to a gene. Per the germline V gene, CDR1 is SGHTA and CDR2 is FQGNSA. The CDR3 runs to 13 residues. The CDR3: CASSQGVVQPQHF. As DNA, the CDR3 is TGTGCCAGCAGCCAGGGGGTAGTCCAGCCCCAGCATTTT.

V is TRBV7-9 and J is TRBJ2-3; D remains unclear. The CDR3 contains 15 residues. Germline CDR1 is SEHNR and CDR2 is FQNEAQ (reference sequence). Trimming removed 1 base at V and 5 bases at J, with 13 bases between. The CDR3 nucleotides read TGTGCCAGCAGCTTAGGCGGCTCAACCTTAGATACGCAGTATTTT. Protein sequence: CASSLGGSTLDTQYF. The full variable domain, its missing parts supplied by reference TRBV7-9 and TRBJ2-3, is DTGVSQNPRHKITKRGQNVTFRCDPISEHNRLYWYRQTLGQGPEFLTYFQNEAQLEKSRLLSDRFSAERPKGSFSTLEIQRTEQGDSAMYLCASSLGGSTLDTQYFGPGTRLTVL.

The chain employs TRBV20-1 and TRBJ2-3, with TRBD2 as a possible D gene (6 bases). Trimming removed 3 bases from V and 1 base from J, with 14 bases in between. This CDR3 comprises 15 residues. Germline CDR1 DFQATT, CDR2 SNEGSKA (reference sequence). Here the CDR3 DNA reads TGCAGTGCTAGTCGGGACTCTGCGCGCACAGATACGCAGTATTTT. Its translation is CSASRDSARTDTQYF.

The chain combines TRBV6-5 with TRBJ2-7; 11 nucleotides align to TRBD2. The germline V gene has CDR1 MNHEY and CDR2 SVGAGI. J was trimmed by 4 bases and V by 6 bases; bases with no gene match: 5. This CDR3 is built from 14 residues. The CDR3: CASSALAGGYEQYF. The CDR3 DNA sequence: TGTGCCAGCAGCGCCCTAGCGGGGGGTTACGAGCAGTACTTC.

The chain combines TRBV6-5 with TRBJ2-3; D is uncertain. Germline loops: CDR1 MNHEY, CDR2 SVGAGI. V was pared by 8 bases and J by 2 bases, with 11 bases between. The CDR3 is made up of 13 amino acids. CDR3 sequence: CASAAGFTDTQYF. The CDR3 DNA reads TGTGCCAGCGCGGCTGGGTTCACAGATACGCAGTATTTT.

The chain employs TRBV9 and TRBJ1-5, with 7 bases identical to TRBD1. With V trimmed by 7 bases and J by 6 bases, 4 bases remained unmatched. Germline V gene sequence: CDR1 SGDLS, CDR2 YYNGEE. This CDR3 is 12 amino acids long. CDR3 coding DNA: TGTGCCAGCGGGAGACAGGGTCAGCCCCAGCATTTT. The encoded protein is CASGRQGQPQHF.

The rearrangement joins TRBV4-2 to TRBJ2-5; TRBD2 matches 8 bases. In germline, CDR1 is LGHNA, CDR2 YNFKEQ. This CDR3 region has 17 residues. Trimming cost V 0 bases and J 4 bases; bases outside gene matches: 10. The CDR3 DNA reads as TGTGCCAGCAGCCAAGAGGCGGATGGGCTAGCGGGAGAGACCCAGTACTTC. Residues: CASSQEADGLAGETQYF.

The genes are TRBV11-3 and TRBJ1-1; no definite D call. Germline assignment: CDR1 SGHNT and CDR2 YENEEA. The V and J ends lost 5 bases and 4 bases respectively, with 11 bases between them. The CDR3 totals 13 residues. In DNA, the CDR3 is TGTGCCAGCAGCGATCGGGAAGGCACTGAAGCTTTCTTT. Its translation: CASSDREGTEAFF.

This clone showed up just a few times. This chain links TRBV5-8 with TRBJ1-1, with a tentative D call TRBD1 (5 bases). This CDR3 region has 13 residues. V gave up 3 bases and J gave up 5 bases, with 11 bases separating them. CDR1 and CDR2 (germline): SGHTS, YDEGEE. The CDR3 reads CASSSKRGTEAFF. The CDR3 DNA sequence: TGTGCCAGCAGCTCAAAGCGGGGGACTGAAGCTTTCTTT.

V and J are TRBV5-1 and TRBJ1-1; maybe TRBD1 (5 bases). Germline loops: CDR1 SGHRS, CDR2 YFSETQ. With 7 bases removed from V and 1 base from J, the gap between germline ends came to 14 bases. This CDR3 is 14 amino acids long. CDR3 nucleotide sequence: TGCGCCAGCGGTAACCCTACAGGGAACACTGAAGCTTTCTTT. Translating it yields CASGNPTGNTEAFF.

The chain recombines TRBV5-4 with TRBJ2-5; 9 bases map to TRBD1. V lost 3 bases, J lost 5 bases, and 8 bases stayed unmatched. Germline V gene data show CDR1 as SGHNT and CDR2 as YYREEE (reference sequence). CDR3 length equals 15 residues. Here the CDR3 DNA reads TGTGCCAGCAGCTCTACCGGACAGGGGTTTGAGACCCAGTACTTC. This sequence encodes CASSSTGQGFETQYF.

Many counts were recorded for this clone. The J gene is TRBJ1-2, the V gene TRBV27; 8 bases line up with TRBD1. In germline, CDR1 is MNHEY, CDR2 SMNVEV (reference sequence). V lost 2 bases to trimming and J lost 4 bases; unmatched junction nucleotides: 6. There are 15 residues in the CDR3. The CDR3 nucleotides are TGTGCCAGCAGTTTACAGGGGGCGAGGGGCTATGGCTACACCTTC. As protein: CASSLQGARGYGYTF.

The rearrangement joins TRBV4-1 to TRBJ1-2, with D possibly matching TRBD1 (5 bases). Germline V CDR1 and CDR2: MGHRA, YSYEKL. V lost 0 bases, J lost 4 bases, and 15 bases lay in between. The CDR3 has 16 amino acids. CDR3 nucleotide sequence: TGCGCCAGCAGCCAAGATGGGGGAGGGGCTCGCTATGGCTACACCTTC. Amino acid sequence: CASSQDGGGARYGYTF.

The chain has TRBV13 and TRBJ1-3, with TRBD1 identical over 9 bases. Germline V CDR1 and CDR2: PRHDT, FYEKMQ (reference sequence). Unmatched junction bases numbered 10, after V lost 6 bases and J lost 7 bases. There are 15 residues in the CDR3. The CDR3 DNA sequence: TGTGCCAGCAGAAGACAGGGGGTCGATCGGAACACCATATATTTT. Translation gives CASRRQGVDRNTIYF.